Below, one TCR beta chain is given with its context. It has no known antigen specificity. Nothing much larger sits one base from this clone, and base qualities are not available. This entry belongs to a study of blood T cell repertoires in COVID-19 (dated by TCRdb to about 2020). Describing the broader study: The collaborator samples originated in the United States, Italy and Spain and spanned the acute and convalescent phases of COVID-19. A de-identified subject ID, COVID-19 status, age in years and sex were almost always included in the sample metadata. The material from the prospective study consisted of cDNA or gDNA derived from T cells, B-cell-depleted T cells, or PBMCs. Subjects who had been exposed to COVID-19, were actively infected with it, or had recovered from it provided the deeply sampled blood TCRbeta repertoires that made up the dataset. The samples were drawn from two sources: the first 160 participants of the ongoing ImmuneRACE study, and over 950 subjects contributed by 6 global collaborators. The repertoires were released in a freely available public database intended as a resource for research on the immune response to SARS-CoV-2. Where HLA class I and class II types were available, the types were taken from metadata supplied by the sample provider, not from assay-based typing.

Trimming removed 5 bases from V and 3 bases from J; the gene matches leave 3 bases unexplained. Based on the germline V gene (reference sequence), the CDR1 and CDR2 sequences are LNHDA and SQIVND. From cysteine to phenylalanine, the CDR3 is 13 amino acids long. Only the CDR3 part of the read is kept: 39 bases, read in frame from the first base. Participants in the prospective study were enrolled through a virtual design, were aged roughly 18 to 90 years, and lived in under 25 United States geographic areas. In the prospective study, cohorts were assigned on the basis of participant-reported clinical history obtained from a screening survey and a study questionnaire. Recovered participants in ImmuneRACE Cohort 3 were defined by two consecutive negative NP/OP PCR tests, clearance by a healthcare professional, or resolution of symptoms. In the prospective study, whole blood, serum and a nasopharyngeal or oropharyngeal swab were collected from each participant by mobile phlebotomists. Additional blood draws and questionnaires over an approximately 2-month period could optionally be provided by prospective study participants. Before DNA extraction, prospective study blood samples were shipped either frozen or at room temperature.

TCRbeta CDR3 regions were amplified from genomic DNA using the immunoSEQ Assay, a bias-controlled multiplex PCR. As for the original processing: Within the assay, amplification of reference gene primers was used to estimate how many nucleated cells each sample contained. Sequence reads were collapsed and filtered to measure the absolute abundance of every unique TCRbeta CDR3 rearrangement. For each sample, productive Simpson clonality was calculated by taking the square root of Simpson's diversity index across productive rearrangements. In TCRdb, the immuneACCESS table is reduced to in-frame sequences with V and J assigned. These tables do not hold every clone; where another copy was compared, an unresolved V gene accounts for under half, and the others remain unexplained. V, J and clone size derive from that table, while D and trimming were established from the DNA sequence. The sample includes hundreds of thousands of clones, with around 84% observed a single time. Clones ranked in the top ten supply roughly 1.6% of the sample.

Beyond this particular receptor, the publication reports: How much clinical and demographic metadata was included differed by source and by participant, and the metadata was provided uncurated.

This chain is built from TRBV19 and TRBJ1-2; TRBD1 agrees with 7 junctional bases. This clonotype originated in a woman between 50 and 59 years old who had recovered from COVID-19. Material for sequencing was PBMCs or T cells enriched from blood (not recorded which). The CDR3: CASSRDRYYGYTF. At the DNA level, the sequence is TGTGCCAGTAGTCGGGACAGATACTATGGCTACACCTTC.